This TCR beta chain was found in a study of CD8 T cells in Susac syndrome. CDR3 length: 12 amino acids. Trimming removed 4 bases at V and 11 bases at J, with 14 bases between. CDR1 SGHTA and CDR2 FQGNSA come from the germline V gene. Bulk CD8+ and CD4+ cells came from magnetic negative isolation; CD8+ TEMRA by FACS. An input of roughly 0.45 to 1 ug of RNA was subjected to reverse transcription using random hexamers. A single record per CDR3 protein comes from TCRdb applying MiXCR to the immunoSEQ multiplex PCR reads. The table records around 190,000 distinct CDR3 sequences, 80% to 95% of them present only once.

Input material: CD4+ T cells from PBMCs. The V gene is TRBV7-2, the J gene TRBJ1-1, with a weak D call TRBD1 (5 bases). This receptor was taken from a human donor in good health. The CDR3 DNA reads TGTGCCAGCAGCTATGACGGGACCCTCGCTTTCTTT. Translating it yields CASSYDGTLAFF.